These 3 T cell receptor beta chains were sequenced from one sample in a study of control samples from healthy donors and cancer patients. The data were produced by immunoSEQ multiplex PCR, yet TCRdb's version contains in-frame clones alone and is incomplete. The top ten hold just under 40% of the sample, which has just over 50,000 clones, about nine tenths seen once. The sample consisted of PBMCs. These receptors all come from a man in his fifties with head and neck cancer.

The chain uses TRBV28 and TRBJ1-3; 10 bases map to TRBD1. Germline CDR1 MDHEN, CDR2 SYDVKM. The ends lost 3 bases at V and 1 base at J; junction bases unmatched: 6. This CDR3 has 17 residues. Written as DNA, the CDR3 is TGTGCCAGCAGTTTGACAGGGGGCGCGGTTTCTGGAAACACCATATATTTT. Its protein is CASSLTGGAVSGNTIYF.

CDR3: CASSETSGSYNEQFF. DNA for the CDR3: TGCGCCAGCAGCGAGACTAGCGGGAGCTACAATGAGCAGTTCTTC. The J gene is TRBJ2-1, the V gene TRBV5-1; the match to TRBD2 covers 12 bases. The CDR3 runs 15 residues. J was trimmed by 3 bases and V by 4 bases; bases with no gene match: 2. Looked up from germline, CDR1 is SGHRS and CDR2 is YFSETQ.

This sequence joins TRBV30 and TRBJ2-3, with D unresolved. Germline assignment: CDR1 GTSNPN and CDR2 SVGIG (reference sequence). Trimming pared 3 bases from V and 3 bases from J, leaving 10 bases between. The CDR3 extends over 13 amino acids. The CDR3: CAWSKGETDTQYF. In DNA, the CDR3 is TGTGCCTGGAGCAAGGGTGAGACAGATACGCAGTATTTT. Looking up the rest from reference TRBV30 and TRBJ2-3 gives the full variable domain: SQTIHQWPATLVQPVGSPLSLECTVEGTSNPNLYWYRQAAGRGLQLLFYSVGIGQISSEVPQNLSASRPQDRQFILSSKKLLLSDSGFYLCAWSKGETDTQYFGPGTRLTVL.